The 3 T cell receptor beta chains given below trace back to one sample, sequenced in a study of Ad26.COV2.S vaccination and SARS-CoV-2 variants. Assay: immunoSEQ multiplex PCR; the TCRdb copy retains only in-frame clones and omits some. The sample holds hundreds of thousands of clones, less than 90% seen once. This sample's treatment: 19 received Ad26.COV2.S at low or high dose, single or two shots; about 5 received placebo; per-sample allocation not given. Sampling was done on day 63 after the first vaccine or placebo injection. The sample was peripheral blood, taken in a trial of Ad26.COV2.S vaccine versus placebo. Receptor source: a person between 18 and 65 years old who received the Ad26.COV2.S COVID-19 vaccine or a placebo.

The J gene is TRBJ1-1, the V gene TRBV5-6, with TRBD1 matching 8 bases. CDR3 size: 12 residues. Germline lookup yields CDR1 SGHDT and CDR2 YYEEEE. V lost 3 bases and J lost 7; bases outside the gene matches: 2. CDR3 sequence reads: CASSSGQDEAFF. The DNA of the CDR3 is TGTGCCAGCAGCTCGGGACAGGATGAAGCTTTCTTT.

This clone was counted only a few times. V and J are TRBV7-6 and TRBJ2-7; tentative D call: TRBD2 (6 bases). Germline-derived CDR1 and CDR2 are SGHVS and FNYEAQ. With 4 bases removed from V and 0 bases from J, the gap between germline ends came to 22 bases. This CDR3 has 18 amino acids. CDR3 sequence (DNA): TGTGCCAGCAGCTCTCGGGACTTCTCCTCCTATAGCTCCTACGAGCAGTACTTC. It yields the protein CASSSRDFSSYSSYEQYF.

This rearrangement joins TRBV6-6 to TRBJ1-1; a possible D gene is TRBD1 (5 bases). The V and J ends lost 9 bases and 2 bases respectively, with 13 bases between them. The CDR3 contains 13 residues. Germline CDR1 is MNHNY and CDR2 is SVGAGI (reference sequence). The CDR3 bases are TGTGCCAGGAGCCGGGGCCTTAACACTGAAGCTTTCTTT. This translates into CARSRGLNTEAFF.